These 31 T cell receptor beta chains share one sample of origin, sequenced in a study of blood T cell repertoires in COVID-19. The data were produced by immunoSEQ multiplex PCR, yet TCRdb's version contains in-frame clones alone and is incomplete. The sample yields 90,000 to 150,000 clones, roughly 84% seen once. The sample taken for sequencing was peripheral blood. These receptors came from a man aged 55 to 69 with acute or convalescent COVID-19.

The genes are TRBV7-2 and TRBJ2-3; 8 bases map to TRBD1. This CDR3 has 15 amino acids. V lost 5 bases, J lost 0 bases, and 4 bases stayed unmatched. Germline V lookup: CDR1 SGHTA, CDR2 FQGNSA. CDR3 residues: CASSPDRVSTDTQYF. For the CDR3, the DNA is TGTGCCAGCAGCCCGGACAGGGTAAGCACAGATACGCAGTATTTT.

The V gene is TRBV29-1, the J gene TRBJ1-2; 7 bases match TRBD1. Germline V lookup: CDR1 SQVTM, CDR2 ANQGSEA. V lost 6 bases to trimming and J lost 8 bases; unmatched junction nucleotides: 6. The CDR3 spans 11 residues. CDR3 in amino acids: CSVTGIEGYTF. The CDR3 DNA is TGCAGCGTGACAGGGATTGAGGGCTACACCTTC.

The V and J genes are TRBV28 and TRBJ1-2; D is unresolved. The CDR3 has 12 amino acids. V was pared by 6 bases and J by 8 bases, with 13 bases between. In germline, CDR1 is MDHEN, CDR2 SYDVKM. This CDR3 reads CASSVGPTGYTF. CDR3 nucleotides: TGTGCCAGCAGCGTGGGCCCAACCGGCTACACCTTC.

This chain uses TRBV25-1 with TRBJ2-7; 10 bases agree with TRBD2. Per the germline V gene, CDR1 is MGHDK and CDR2 is SYGVNS. CDR3 size: 13 residues. Trimming at V came to 6 bases and at J to 4 bases, leaving 3 bases not matched to a gene. CDR3 DNA sequence: TGTGCCAGCAGCCTAGCGGGAGTTTACGAGCAGTACTTC. Residues: CASSLAGVYEQYF.

The V and J genes are TRBV19 and TRBJ1-2; 7 bases map to TRBD1. The length of the CDR3 is 13 residues. The V gene end was trimmed by 6 bases and the J gene end by 4 bases; junction bases not matched to a gene: 5. The V gene's germline CDR1 is LNHDA and CDR2 SQIVND (reference sequence). CDR3 DNA: TGTGCCAGTAGAGGACAGGCTTTCTATGGCTACACCTTC. Residues: CASRGQAFYGYTF.

The chain uses TRBV28 and TRBJ1-6; maybe TRBD1 (6 bases). The CDR3 is made up of 14 amino acids. Trimming removed 6 bases from V and 5 bases from J, with 11 bases in between. In germline, CDR1 is MDHEN, CDR2 SYDVKM. This CDR3 is CASRGAFDNSPLHF. CDR3 DNA sequence: TGTGCCAGCAGGGGGGCCTTTGATAATTCACCCCTCCACTTT.

This clone was counted between two and nine times. The V and J genes are TRBV19 and TRBJ2-6; TRBD1 might be the D (6 bases). The CDR3 is 17 residues long. Between the trimmed V and J ends, which lost 6 bases and 0 bases, there was a span of 15 bases. Per germline, CDR1 LNHDA and CDR2 SQIVND (reference sequence). CDR3 in DNA: TGTGCCAGTAGAGGGGCAGGGGTGCGCTCTGGGGCCAACGTCCTGACTTTC. Encoded protein: CASRGAGVRSGANVLTF.

The V and J genes are TRBV9 and TRBJ2-7, with 8 bases lining up with TRBD2. This CDR3 has 14 residues. The trim removed 4 bases at V and 6 bases at J, leaving 9 bases unmatched. CDR1 and CDR2 from the germline V gene are SGDLS and YYNGEE. In DNA form, the CDR3 reads TGTGCCAGCAGCCCCGAGGGGACTAGAGGCGAGCAGTACTTC. It translates to CASSPEGTRGEQYF. The full variable domain, completed using reference TRBV9 and TRBJ2-7, is DSGVTQTPKHLITATGQRVTLRCSPRSGDLSVYWYQQSLDQGLQFLIQYYNGEERAKGNILERFSAQQFPDLHSELNLSSLELGDSALYFCASSPEGTRGEQYFGPGTRLTVT.

V usage is TRBV5-1 and J usage is TRBJ2-7; D perhaps matches TRBD1 (6 bases). The CDR3 is 15 amino acids. Trimming pared 4 bases from V and 3 bases from J, leaving 17 bases between. The germline V gene encodes CDR1 SGHRS and CDR2 YFSETQ. This chain's CDR3 is CASSLIPGHLYEQYF. CDR3 in DNA: TGCGCCAGCAGCCTCATCCCGGGACATCTCTACGAGCAGTACTTC.

This chain links TRBV23-1 with TRBJ1-5; D unresolved. Being an ORF, TRBV23-1 has a function that is uncertain. This CDR3 contains 14 residues. Trimming stripped 4 bases from V and 5 bases from J, with 12 bases between. CDR3 nucleotide sequence: TGCGCCAGCAGTCTCCGGACTTTAGATCAGCCCCAGCATTTT. It encodes CASSLRTLDQPQHF.

The chain uses TRBV24-1 and TRBJ2-1, with D perhaps TRBD1 (6 bases). With 0 bases removed from V and 6 bases from J, the gap between germline ends came to 11 bases. CDR1 and CDR2 from the germline V gene are KGHDR and SFDVKD. The length of the CDR3 is 15 residues. The CDR3 reads CATSDLSAGANEQFF. The CDR3, as DNA: TGTGCCACCAGTGATTTGAGTGCAGGGGCCAATGAGCAGTTCTTC.

This clone was recorded a few times. The V call is TRBV6-5, the J call TRBJ2-1; TRBD2 aligns across 10 bases. The CDR3 length is 14 residues. V was pared by 4 bases and J by 10 bases, with 7 bases of the junction left unmatched. Germline V CDR1 and CDR2: MNHEY, SVGAGI. The CDR3 coding sequence is TGTGCCAGCAGTTCCCTAGCGGGAGTAGGCGAGCAGTTCTTC. Its translation: CASSSLAGVGEQFF.

This clone occurred once. The V call is TRBV9, the J call TRBJ2-1; 7 bases line up with TRBD2. Germline CDR1 reads SGDLS; CDR2 reads YYNGEE. The CDR3 length is 15 residues. Losses at the gene ends were 0 bases for V and 5 bases for J; bases not matched to a gene: 5. The CDR3 loop reads CASSVVTSENNEQFF. CDR3 bases: TGTGCCAGCAGCGTAGTAACTAGCGAGAACAATGAGCAGTTCTTC.

This chain connects TRBV19 to TRBJ2-1; 11 bases map to TRBD2. V shed 0 bases, J shed 6 bases, and the junction held 1 base outside the gene matches. Germline V gene data show CDR1 as LNHDA and CDR2 as SQIVND (reference sequence). This CDR3 contains 15 residues. The CDR3 DNA follows: TGTGCCAGTAGTATAGACCTAGCGGGAGGCAATGAGCAGTTCTTC. Translated: CASSIDLAGGNEQFF.

The V and J genes are TRBV12-3 or TRBV12-4 and TRBJ2-7; unclear D gene. V was cut by 8 bases and J by 2 bases, with 10 bases left in between. The CDR3 extends over 12 amino acids. For the CDR3, the DNA is TGTGCCAGCGGGCTTATGGCCTACGAGCAGTACTTC. It codes for CASGLMAYEQYF.

The chain uses TRBV18 and TRBJ2-7; 10 bases line up with TRBD1. Germline V gene data show CDR1 as KGHSH and CDR2 as LQKENI. The J segment lost 4 bases and the V segment lost 3 bases, leaving 3 bases of the junction unmatched. This CDR3 is 14 amino acids long. In nucleotides, the CDR3 is TGTGCCAGCTCACCGGGACAGGGGAAGTACGAGCAGTACTTC. Translated: CASSPGQGKYEQYF.

V usage is TRBV2 and J usage is TRBJ1-2; 7 positions agree with TRBD1. From germline, CDR1 is SNHLY and CDR2 FYNNEI. The CDR3 spans 14 residues. V dropped 3 bases and J dropped 8; count of bases not matched to a gene: 9. In DNA, the CDR3 is TGTGCCAGCAGTGACCGGCAGGGGGTAGAGGGCTACACCTTC. Its protein product is CASSDRQGVEGYTF.

This clone was found once. The chain has TRBV28 and TRBJ2-1; 12 bases fit TRBD2. This CDR3 is 16 amino acids long. Germline trimming cut 7 bases from V and 8 bases from J; bases unmatched to any gene: 12. Germline V gene data show CDR1 as MDHEN and CDR2 as SYDVKM. DNA for the CDR3: TGTGCCAGCAATAACCGCGGACTAGCGGGAAGGGATGAGCAGTTCTTC. Its protein product is CASNNRGLAGRDEQFF.

The CDR3 DNA sequence: TGTGCCACCCCTAGCTTCTCAGATACGCAGTATTTT. This codes for CATPSFSDTQYF. The chain has TRBV9 and TRBJ2-3; D is possibly TRBD2 (5 bases). CDR3 length: 12 amino acids. CDR1 is SGDLS, CDR2 YYNGEE, per germline. The V and J ends lost 9 bases and 4 bases respectively, with 12 bases between them.

The V and J genes are TRBV27 and TRBJ2-7; 9 bases line up with TRBD2. CDR1 and CDR2 from the germline V gene are MNHEY and SMNVEV (reference sequence). The CDR3 runs to 17 residues. The ends lost 2 bases at V and 2 bases at J; junction bases unmatched: 10. The CDR3 is CASSLQGGGRGAYEQYF. CDR3 nucleotides: TGTGCCAGCAGTTTACAGGGTGGCGGGAGGGGGGCCTACGAGCAGTACTTC.

The rearrangement links TRBV7-9 to TRBJ2-6; D is ambiguous. V was clipped by 4 bases and J by 0 bases, with 10 bases between them. The CDR3 has 16 amino acids. The V gene's germline CDR1 is SEHNR and CDR2 FQNEAQ (reference sequence). Here the CDR3 DNA reads TGTGCCAGCAGCTCGTACAGAGCCTCTGGGGCCAACGTCCTGACTTTC. It codes for CASSSYRASGANVLTF.

CDR3 sequence: CASRRRGSGADTQYF. The DNA of the CDR3 is TGTGCCAGCAGGCGCCGAGGGAGCGGTGCAGATACGCAGTATTTT. This chain connects TRBV6-5 to TRBJ2-3, with D perhaps matching TRBD2 (5 bases). The V and J ends lost 6 bases and 4 bases respectively, with 17 bases between them. Germline V CDR1 and CDR2: MNHEY, SVGAGI. This CDR3 region has 15 residues.

The chain links TRBV5-4 to TRBJ2-7; 7 nucleotides line up with TRBD2. The trim removed 2 bases at V and 3 bases at J, leaving 5 bases unmatched. Germline CDR1 is SGHNT and CDR2 is YYREEE (reference sequence). The CDR3 is made up of 14 amino acids. Here the CDR3 DNA reads TGTGCCAGCAGCTTTTGGGGGGGAGACTACGAGCAGTACTTC. This translates into CASSFWGGDYEQYF. Looking up the rest from reference TRBV5-4 and TRBJ2-7 gives the full variable domain: ETGVTQSPTHLIKTRGQQVTLRCSSQSGHNTVSWYQQALGQGPQFIFQYYREEENGRGNFPPRFSGLQFPNYSSELNVNALELDDSALYLCASSFWGGDYEQYFGPGTRLTVT.

Only a few counts were recorded for this clone. J is TRBJ2-2 and V is TRBV4-1; 7 bases fit TRBD2. Germline V gives CDR1 MGHRA, CDR2 YSYEKL. J gave up 8 bases and V 10 bases, and 7 bases lay outside the gene matches. The CDR3 covers 12 residues. In DNA, the CDR3 is TGCGCCACCGGACTAGGTTCGGGGGAGCTGTTTTTT. Translation: CATGLGSGELFF.

The rearrangement links TRBV27 to TRBJ2-6; D gene uncertain. The V gene's germline CDR1 is MNHEY and CDR2 SMNVEV (reference sequence). V was trimmed by 10 bases and J by 1 base, leaving 14 bases between them. This CDR3 contains 15 residues. The DNA of the CDR3 is TGTGCCACCGGGTCAGACCGATCTGGGGCCAACGTCCTGACTTTC. It yields the protein CATGSDRSGANVLTF.

The chain uses TRBV27 and TRBJ2-5; D remains ambiguous. Germline CDR1 is MNHEY and CDR2 is SMNVEV (reference sequence). This CDR3 is 12 amino acids long. Trimming took off 8 bases at V and 1 base at J, with 8 bases between the two ends. CDR3 region: CASGRLQETQYF. Here the CDR3 DNA reads TGTGCCAGCGGCCGACTCCAAGAGACCCAGTACTTC.

This rearrangement joins TRBV4-3 to TRBJ2-5; the match to TRBD1 covers 9 bases. Germline values: CDR1 LGHNA, CDR2 YSLEER. CDR3 length: 16 amino acids. The V segment lost 4 bases and the J segment 5 bases; nucleotides outside the gene matches: 11. The CDR3 reads CASSPHWGQGPETQYF. The DNA for the CDR3 is TGCGCCAGCAGCCCCCACTGGGGACAGGGACCGGAGACCCAGTACTTC.

This clone was recorded a few times. The chain carries TRBV11-2 and TRBJ2-7; possibly TRBD1 for D (5 bases). Germline CDR1 and CDR2: SGHAT and FQNNGV. V dropped 5 bases and J dropped 1 base, with 12 bases sitting between them. CDR3 length: 14 amino acids. The chain's CDR3 is CASSVDSRSYEQYF. CDR3 DNA: TGTGCCAGCAGCGTCGACAGCAGGTCCTACGAGCAGTACTTC.

This rearrangement joins TRBV28 to TRBJ1-2; maybe TRBD1 (6 bases). V was pared by 2 bases and J by 4 bases, with 17 bases between. Germline CDR1 and CDR2: MDHEN and SYDVKM. The CDR3 is made up of 16 amino acids. This chain's CDR3 is CASSLTEGGRVYGYTF. CDR3 nucleotide sequence: TGTGCCAGCAGTTTAACTGAGGGGGGGCGGGTCTATGGCTACACCTTC.

The rearrangement joins TRBV28 to TRBJ2-7; a possible D gene is TRBD1 (6 bases). Germline lookup yields CDR1 MDHEN and CDR2 SYDVKM. The V end lost 7 bases, the J end lost 3 bases, and 10 bases lay between the germline ends. This CDR3 region has 12 residues. CDR3 residues: CASTKQGYEQYF. CDR3 coding DNA: TGTGCCAGCACAAAACAGGGCTACGAGCAGTACTTC.

The rearrangement joins TRBV10-3 to TRBJ2-2, with no clear D. The CDR3 loop spans 12 amino acids. Germline values: CDR1 ENHRY, CDR2 SYGVKD. The V end was cut by 11 bases, the J end by 3 bases, with 10 bases between. DNA of the CDR3: TGTGCCTTTCAAGAGGACACCGGGGAGCTGTTTTTT. Its protein is CAFQEDTGELFF.